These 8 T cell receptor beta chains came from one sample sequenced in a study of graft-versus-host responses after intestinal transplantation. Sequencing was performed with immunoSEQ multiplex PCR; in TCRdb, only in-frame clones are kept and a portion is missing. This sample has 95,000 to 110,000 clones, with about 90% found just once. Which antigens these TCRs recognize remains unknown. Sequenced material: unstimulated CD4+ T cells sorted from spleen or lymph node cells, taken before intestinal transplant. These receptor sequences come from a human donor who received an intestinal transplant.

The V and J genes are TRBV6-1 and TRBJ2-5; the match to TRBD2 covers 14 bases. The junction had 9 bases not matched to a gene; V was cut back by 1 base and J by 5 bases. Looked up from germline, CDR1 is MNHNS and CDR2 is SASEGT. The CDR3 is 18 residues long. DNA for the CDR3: TGTGCCAGCAGTGAAGTCCAGGGACTAGCGGGAGCGGTTGAGACCCAGTACTTC. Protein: CASSEVQGLAGAVETQYF.

The CDR3 is CASSLFRNTEAFF. Here the CDR3 DNA reads TGTGCCAGCAGCTTATTTAGGAACACTGAAGCTTTCTTT. The chain recombines TRBV13 with TRBJ1-1; D is unresolved. Germline CDR1 is PRHDT and CDR2 is FYEKMQ (reference sequence). Trimming cost V 2 bases and J 1 base, with 5 bases left between them. There are 13 residues in the CDR3.

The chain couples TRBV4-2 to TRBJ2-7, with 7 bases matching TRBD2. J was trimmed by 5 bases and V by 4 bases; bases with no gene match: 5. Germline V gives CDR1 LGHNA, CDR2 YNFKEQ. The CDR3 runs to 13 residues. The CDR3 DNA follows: TGTGCCAGCAGCCCAAGGACTAGACACGAGCAGTACTTC. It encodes CASSPRTRHEQYF.

CDR3 in DNA: TGTGCCACCAGCAGCAGGGCGAGGTCTGAAGCTTTCTTT. It translates to CATSSRARSEAFF. This chain connects TRBV15 to TRBJ1-1; tentatively, D is TRBD1 (5 bases). Germline V gene sequence: CDR1 LNHNV, CDR2 YYDKDF (reference sequence). This CDR3 spans 13 amino acids. V lost 3 bases to trimming and J lost 6 bases, with 11 bases between them.

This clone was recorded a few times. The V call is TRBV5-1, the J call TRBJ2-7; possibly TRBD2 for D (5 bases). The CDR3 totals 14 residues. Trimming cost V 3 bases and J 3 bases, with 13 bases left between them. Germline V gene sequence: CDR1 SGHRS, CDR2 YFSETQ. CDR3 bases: TGCGCCAGCAGCTCCGGGGAAATCCGCTACGAGCAGTACTTC. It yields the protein CASSSGEIRYEQYF.

In DNA, the CDR3 is TGTGCCAGCAGTGAGTTCTTTGGGCCTGAGGGGGAGACCCAGTACTTC. Translation gives CASSEFFGPEGETQYF. This sequence joins TRBV2 and TRBJ2-5, with D possibly being TRBD1 or TRBD2 (5 bases each). The CDR3 length is 16 residues. Germline V gene lookup returns CDR1 SNHLY and CDR2 FYNNEI. Trimming removed 3 bases at V and 5 bases at J, with 19 bases between.

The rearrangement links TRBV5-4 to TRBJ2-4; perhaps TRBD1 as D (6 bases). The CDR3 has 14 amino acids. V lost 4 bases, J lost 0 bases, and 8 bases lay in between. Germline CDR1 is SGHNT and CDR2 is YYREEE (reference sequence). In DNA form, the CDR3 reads TGTGCCAGCAGCATACAGGGAGCCAAAAACATTCAGTACTTC. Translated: CASSIQGAKNIQYF.

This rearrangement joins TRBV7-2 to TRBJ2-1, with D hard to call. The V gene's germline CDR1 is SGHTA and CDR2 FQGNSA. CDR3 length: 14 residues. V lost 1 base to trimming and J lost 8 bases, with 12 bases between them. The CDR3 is CASSLGLGGDEQFF. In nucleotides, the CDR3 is TGTGCCAGCAGCTTAGGATTAGGTGGGGATGAGCAGTTCTTC.